Each of the 17 T cell receptor beta chains below was sequenced from the same sample in a study of T cells in Graves' hyperthyroidism and ophthalmopathy. RNA transcripts yielded amplified TCR beta CDR3 regions. HTBI primers were used for first-round RT-PCR of the TCR CDR3. Via MiXCR, TCRdb re-called the multiplex PCR reads, giving one row per CDR3 protein. The data contain around 270,000 distinct CDR3 sequences, about 19% of them singletons. The sequencing input was blood. These receptor sequences come from a man aged 50 or older with Graves' ophthalmopathy.

The chain joins TRBV6-5 to TRBJ2-2, with D perhaps assigned TRBD1 or TRBD2 (5 bases each). CDR1 is MNHEY, CDR2 SVGAGI, per germline. The CDR3 length is 17 residues. Trimming removed 2 bases at V and 4 bases at J, with 17 bases between. DNA for the CDR3: TGTGCCAGCAGTTACGGACGAGGGACGTTTAGCACCGGGGAGCTGTTTTTT. Translated: CASSYGRGTFSTGELFF.

This clonotype turned up a few times. This chain joins TRBV4-1 and TRBJ2-7; possible D gene TRBD1, 5 bases. The CDR3 runs 13 residues. V was trimmed by 3 bases and J by 2 bases, leaving 8 bases between them. Germline CDR1 is MGHRA and CDR2 is YSYEKL. For the CDR3, the DNA is TGCGCCAGCAGCCAGTCAGGGACCTACGAGCAGTACTTC. It encodes CASSQSGTYEQYF.

This clonotype was counted ten times or more. CDR3 residues: CSVETTSGPTYEQYF. The DNA for the CDR3 is TGCAGCGTTGAAACCACTAGCGGGCCTACCTACGAGCAGTACTTC. The chain joins TRBV29-1 to TRBJ2-7; the match to TRBD2 covers 9 bases. The length of the CDR3 is 15 residues. Germline V lookup: CDR1 SQVTM, CDR2 ANQGSEA. V trimming: 2 bases; J trimming: 2 bases; junction bases outside the gene matches: 7.

This clonotype was found a few times. This sequence joins TRBV10-3 and TRBJ2-7; D may be TRBD1 (6 bases). V was shortened by 4 bases and J by 6 bases, with 10 bases between the two germline ends. Germline CDR1 ENHRY, CDR2 SYGVKD. The CDR3 runs to 12 residues. In nucleotides, the CDR3 is TGTGCCATCAGTGTATCCAGGGGCGAGCAGTACTTC. Its protein product is CAISVSRGEQYF.

This clonotype has only a few counts. V usage is TRBV7-9 and J usage is TRBJ2-1, with D maybe TRBD2 (7 bases). The CDR3 loop spans 14 amino acids. Germline CDR1 reads SEHNR; CDR2 reads FQNEAQ (reference sequence). The V end was cut by 5 bases, the J end by 6 bases, with 14 bases between. The CDR3 loop is CASSPAGARNEQFF. The CDR3 nucleotides are TGTGCCAGCAGCCCTGCGGGGGCGCGCAATGAGCAGTTCTTC.

Only a few counts were recorded for this clonotype. The rearrangement uses TRBV20-1 and TRBJ2-7, with D perhaps matching TRBD2 (6 bases). V was shortened by 0 bases and J by 4 bases, with 13 bases between the two germline ends. In germline, CDR1 is DFQATT, CDR2 SNEGSKA (reference sequence). This CDR3 is 14 amino acids long. The CDR3 DNA sequence: TGCAGTGCTAGAGACTGGACTACCACTTACGAGCAGTACTTC. Protein sequence: CSARDWTTTYEQYF.

A few counts support this clonotype. The CDR3 sequence is CASSLRQGELAFF. The CDR3 nucleotides read TGTGCCAGCAGCCTTAGACAGGGTGAGTTGGCTTTCTTT. This chain uses TRBV5-6 with TRBJ1-1; 7 bases are shared with TRBD1. J gave up 11 bases and V 4 bases, and 11 bases lay outside the gene matches. Looked up from germline, CDR1 is SGHDT and CDR2 is YYEEEE. CDR3 length equals 13 residues.

This clonotype was observed a handful of times. An end of the junction differs from the germline gene, which may be a read error. The chain uses TRBV4-1 and TRBJ2-5; D not certain. The CDR3 has 16 amino acids. CDR1 and CDR2 (germline): MGHRA, YSYEKL. As DNA, the CDR3 is TGTGCCAGCAGCCAAGTGTCAGTGGCATCTCAAGAGACCCAGTACTTC. Its translation is CASSQVSVASQETQYF.

V usage is TRBV7-3 and J usage is TRBJ2-4; 8 nucleotides align to TRBD1. Germline trimming cut 5 bases from V and 6 bases from J; bases unmatched to any gene: 3. Germline V gene sequence: CDR1 SGHTA, CDR2 FQGTGA. This CDR3 spans 13 amino acids. The CDR3 is CASSPDRANIQYF. CDR3 sequence (DNA): TGTGCCAGCAGCCCGGACAGGGCAAACATTCAGTACTTC. Combining the CDR3 with reference TRBV7-3 and TRBJ2-4 gives the whole variable domain GAGVSQTPSNKVTEKGKYVELRCDPISGHTALYWYRQSLGQGPEFLIYFQGTGAADDSGLPNDRFFAVRPEGSVSTLKIQRTERGDSAVYLCASSPDRANIQYFGAGTRLSVL.

Turning to this clonotype: The junction departs from the called germline gene at one end, perhaps through a read error. V gene TRBV12-3 or TRBV12-4 combines with J gene TRBJ1-1; a weak D match, TRBD1 (5 bases). The CDR3 runs to 13 residues. The CDR3 DNA follows: TGTGCTAGCAGACAGATAGGAGGGAGTGAAGCTTTCTTT. Its protein product is CASRQIGGSEAFF.

The V and J genes are TRBV30 and TRBJ2-7; D is uncertain. The V end lost 0 bases, the J end lost 3 bases, and 9 bases lay between the germline ends. There are 13 residues in the CDR3. CDR1 is GTSNPN and CDR2 is SVGIG in the germline V gene (reference sequence). The CDR3 nucleotides read TGTGCCTGGAGTGTAACACAAGGCTACGAGCAGTACTTC. Residues: CAWSVTQGYEQYF. The entire variable domain, with the rest obtained from reference TRBV30 and TRBJ2-7, is as follows: SQTIHQWPATLVQPVGSPLSLECTVEGTSNPNLYWYRQAAGRGLQLLFYSVGIGQISSEVPQNLSASRPQDRQFILSSKKLLLSDSGFYLCAWSVTQGYEQYFGPGTRLTVT.

In its sample, this clonotype was seen a few times. The chain joins TRBV10-3 to TRBJ2-7, with no clear D. The germline V and J ends were trimmed by 5 bases and 3 bases, with 5 bases remaining between them. Per the germline V gene, CDR1 is ENHRY and CDR2 is SYGVKD. The CDR3 contains 11 residues. The CDR3 bases are TGTGCCATCAGTATACACTACGAGCAGTACTTC. Protein sequence: CAISIHYEQYF.

This chain joins TRBV24-1 and TRBJ2-1; 9 bases are a match to TRBD1. This CDR3 has 16 amino acids. CDR1 and CDR2 (germline): KGHDR, SFDVKD. V was pared by 0 bases and J by 7 bases, with 6 bases of the junction left unmatched. In nucleotides, the CDR3 is TGTGCCACCAGTGATTTGCGGACAGGGGTGTCTAATGAGCAGTTCTTC. Amino acids: CATSDLRTGVSNEQFF.

The V and J genes are TRBV3-1 and TRBJ1-2; D is ambiguous. The V end lost 5 bases, the J end lost 4 bases, and 20 bases lay between the germline ends. The germline gives CDR1 LGHDT, CDR2 YNNKEL (reference sequence). The CDR3 is 16 residues long. CDR3: CASSESGREFSYGYTF. The DNA for the CDR3 is TGTGCCAGCAGCGAAAGTGGGAGGGAGTTTAGCTATGGCTACACCTTC.

This clonotype showed up many times. The junction and the germline gene differ at one end; a read error may be behind it. The CDR3 loop is CASRLGGLNQPQHF. The CDR3, as DNA: TGTGCCAGCAGATTAGGGGGCCTTAATCAGCCCCAGCATTTT. The V and J genes are TRBV7-8 and TRBJ1-5; 7 nucleotides match TRBD1. The CDR3 is 14 amino acids. Per the germline V gene, CDR1 is SGHVS and CDR2 is FQNEAQ.

V usage is TRBV20-1 and J usage is TRBJ1-5; D is perhaps TRBD1 (6 bases). Trimming left V 3 bases short and J 1 base short, with 7 bases between. Germline V CDR1 and CDR2: DFQATT, SNEGSKA (reference sequence). The CDR3 runs 13 residues. In DNA, the CDR3 is TGCAGTGCTAGCAGGGGAAGCAATCAGCCCCAGCATTTT. This gives the protein CSASRGSNQPQHF.

The chain couples TRBV28 to TRBJ2-3, with D unresolved. CDR1 is MDHEN, CDR2 SYDVKM, per germline. This CDR3 is built from 14 residues. The V and J ends lost 6 bases and 2 bases respectively, with 12 bases between them. The CDR3 loop is CASRSAKPTDTQYF. CDR3 in DNA: TGTGCCAGCAGGTCAGCGAAACCCACAGATACGCAGTATTTT.